This is a list of T cell receptor beta chains from one sample in a study of patients and donors after allogeneic stem cell transplantation. TCRdb reprocessed the RT-PCR reads with MiXCR, giving one entry per CDR3 protein. The table records about 230,000 distinct CDR3 sequences, 13% to 15% of them present only once. The sequencing input was blood, either unsorted or a sorted T cell fraction (not recorded which). The receptor source for this set is a human donor who was either an allogeneic HSCT recipient or a stem cell or donor lymphocyte infusion donor (not recorded which). It is not recorded whose cells these are; they may come from a transplant donor. Each CDR3 is given with its conserved first and last residue. A D gene is named only where the DNA matches it firmly. Where a row states a size, it is once, few, many or the class of an expanded clone; other rows omit it.

cdr3_aa | cdr3_nt | clone_size | v_call | d_call | j_call
CSAEQGGGNIQYF | TGCAGTGCGGAACAGGGAGGGGGAAACATTCAGTACTTC | few | TRBV20-1 | NA | TRBJ2-4
CASSKAGRELFF | TGTGCCAGCAGCAAAGCAGGGAGGGAGCTGTTTTTT | NA | TRBV2 | NA | TRBJ2-2
CALGLAAMTQFF | TGCGCCCTGGGGCTAGCGGCCATGACCCAGTTCTTC | many | TRBV5-1 | TRBD2 | TRBJ2-1
CASSLGLSSYNEQFF | TGCGCCAGCAGCTTGGGTCTAAGCTCCTACAATGAGCAGTTCTTC | many | TRBV5-1 | NA | TRBJ2-1
CASSTSDGYGYTF | TGTGCCAGCAGCACCTCCGACGGCTATGGCTACACCTTC | few | TRBV7-9 | NA | TRBJ1-2
CASSKSGRGIANYGYTF | TGTGCCAGCAGCAAATCTGGCAGGGGGATAGCAAACTATGGCTACACCTTC | few | TRBV21-1 | NA | TRBJ1-2
CASSLGTLALRMSSYNEQFF | TGCGCCAGCAGCTTGGGGACACTAGCCTTGCGGATGAGCTCCTACAATGAGCAGTTCTTC | few | TRBV5-1 | NA | TRBJ2-1
CSVDTRGSNTEAFF | TGCAGCGTTGATACCAGGGGGTCGAACACTGAAGCTTTCTTT | NA | TRBV29-1 | TRBD1 | TRBJ1-1
CASSQEGTSPDTQYF | TGCGCCAGCAGCCAAGAGGGGACTAGTCCAGATACGCAGTATTTT | many | TRBV4-3 | TRBD2 | TRBJ2-3
CANQAAGDGNEQFF | TGTGCCAACCAGGCGGCGGGAGACGGCAATGAGCAGTTCTTC | NA | TRBV12-3/TRBV12-4 | TRBD2 | TRBJ2-1
CASSLEGWGTEAFF | TGTGCCAGCAGCTTGGAGGGTTGGGGCACTGAAGCTTTCTTT | many | TRBV5-4 | NA | TRBJ1-1
CASSMDRPQWNQPQHF | TGTGCCAGTAGTATGGACAGGCCTCAGTGGAATCAGCCCCAGCATTTT | once | TRBV19 | TRBD1 | TRBJ1-5
CASQTGGSRTEAFF | TGTGCCAGTCAAACAGGGGGGTCAAGGACTGAAGCTTTCTTT | few | TRBV19 | TRBD1 | TRBJ1-1
CSARDTSGRSTDTQYF | TGCAGTGCTAGAGATACTAGCGGGAGGAGCACAGATACGCAGTATTTT | many | TRBV20-1 | TRBD2 | TRBJ2-3
CASSLHRNSYEQYF | TGTGCCAGCAGCTTACACCGGAACTCCTACGAGCAGTACTTC | many | TRBV7-8 | NA | TRBJ2-7
CASSLTATFPNGELFF | TGCGCCAGCAGCTTGACAGCCACCTTTCCCAACGGGGAGCTGTTTTTT | NA | TRBV5-1 | NA | TRBJ2-2
CSVDNGQASTDTQYF | TGCAGCGTTGATAACGGACAGGCTAGCACAGATACGCAGTATTTT | NA | TRBV29-1 | TRBD1 | TRBJ2-3
CASSLEGSSTDTQYF | TGTGCCAGCAGCTTAGAGGGCTCTAGCACAGATACGCAGTATTTT | many | TRBV11-2 | NA | TRBJ2-3
CASSLGQGQGYEQYF | TGCGCCAGCAGCTTGGGCCAGGGACAGGGCTACGAGCAGTACTTC | few | TRBV5-1 | TRBD1 | TRBJ2-7
CASSLQGGYGYTF | TGTGCCAGCAGCTTACAGGGGGGCTATGGCTACACCTTC | many | TRBV7-3 | TRBD1 | TRBJ1-2
CASSFRAHYTGELFF | TGTGCCAGCAGTTTCCGGGCCCACTACACCGGGGAGCTGTTTTTT | NA | TRBV12-3/TRBV12-4 | NA | TRBJ2-2
CASSLHRGQLDTQYF | TGTGCCAGCAGCTTACACCGGGGGCAGCTAGATACGCAGTATTTT | NA | TRBV7-2 | NA | TRBJ2-3
CSVGGGRKEAFF | TGCAGCGTTGGAGGTGGCAGAAAAGAAGCTTTCTTT | NA | TRBV29-1 | NA | TRBJ1-1
CATRMAGGTNTGELFF | TGTGCCACCCGTATGGCGGGGGGCACGAACACCGGGGAGCTGTTTTTT | few | TRBV11-1 | TRBD2 | TRBJ2-2
CASSFRPGRAEAFF | TGTGCCAGTAGCTTTCGTCCAGGGCGGGCTGAAGCTTTCTTT | few | TRBV19 | NA | TRBJ1-1
CSASLGGDQPQHF | TGCAGTGCAAGCCTCGGGGGCGATCAGCCCCAGCATTTT | few | TRBV20-1 | NA | TRBJ1-5
CASSPSAGRLETQYF | TGTGCCAGCAGTCCCTCAGCGGGACGGTTAGAGACCCAGTACTTC | many | TRBV6-1 | TRBD2 | TRBJ2-5
CASSSVGGRNEQFF | TGTGCCAGCAGCTCCGTGGGTGGTCGCAATGAGCAGTTCTTC | medium-sized | TRBV7-9 | NA | TRBJ2-1
CATSREQGRENEKLFF | TGTGCCACCAGCAGAGAACAGGGTCGAGAGAATGAAAAACTGTTTTTT | many | TRBV15 | NA | TRBJ1-4
CSAPEATHNEQFF | TGCAGTGCTCCCGAGGCTACCCACAATGAGCAGTTCTTC | few | TRBV20-1 | NA | TRBJ2-1
CASSLAEGANTQYF | TGTGCCAGCAGCTTAGCGGAGGGTGCAAATACGCAGTATTTT | NA | TRBV7-2 | NA | TRBJ2-3
CASSRPWDTQYF | TGCGCCAGCAGCCGACCCTGGGATACGCAGTATTTT | NA | TRBV4-1 | NA | TRBJ2-3
CASSPRGLWTDTQYF | TGTGCCAGCAGTCCGAGGGGGCTGTGGACAGATACGCAGTATTTT | NA | TRBV6-1 | TRBD1 | TRBJ2-3
CSVEEGGGTPREQYF | TGCAGCGTTGAAGAGGGCGGGGGGACCCCGCGGGAGCAGTACTTC | many | TRBV29-1 | TRBD2 | TRBJ2-7
CASSPGGAGYGYTF | TGTGCCAGCAGTCCAGGGGGCGCTGGCTATGGCTACACCTTC | few | TRBV12-3/TRBV12-4 | TRBD1 | TRBJ1-2
CASRTTGASSYEQYF | TGTGCCAGCAGGACCACAGGGGCATCCTCCTACGAGCAGTACTTC | few | TRBV6-1 | TRBD1 | TRBJ2-7
CSALRGTGNTIYF | TGCAGTGCTCTAAGGGGGACTGGAAACACCATATATTTT | NA | TRBV20-1 | NA | TRBJ1-3
CASSSTGNSGNTIYF | TGTGCCAGCAGCTCGACAGGGAACTCTGGAAACACCATATATTTT | NA | TRBV7-2 | TRBD1 | TRBJ1-3
CASSEFREETQYF | TGTGCCAGCAGTGAATTTCGGGAGGAGACCCAGTACTTC | NA | TRBV2 | NA | TRBJ2-5
CASITDREAEAFF | TGTGCCAGCATCACGGACAGGGAAGCTGAAGCTTTCTTT | many | TRBV6-2/TRBV6-3 | TRBD1 | TRBJ1-1
CASSPTGGADTQYF | TGTGCCAGCAGCCCAACGGGGGGAGCAGATACGCAGTATTTT | NA | TRBV11-1 | TRBD2 | TRBJ2-3
CASSITGINQPQHF | TGTGCCAGCAGCATCACAGGGATCAATCAGCCCCAGCATTTT | few | TRBV7-8 | NA | TRBJ1-5
CSALRVNTEAFF | TGCAGTGCTCTAAGGGTGAACACTGAAGCTTTCTTT | many | TRBV20-1 | NA | TRBJ1-1
CASSGPGTGNGYTF | TGTGCCAGCAGCGGACCAGGGACAGGGAACGGCTACACCTTC | NA | TRBV7-6 | TRBD1 | TRBJ1-2
CASSLAGKTDTQYF | TGCGCCAGCAGCTTGGCCGGTAAAACAGATACGCAGTATTTT | once | TRBV5-1 | NA | TRBJ2-3
CATTGLAGEQYF | TGTGCCACCACTGGACTAGCGGGCGAGCAGTACTTC | few | TRBV24-1 | TRBD2 | TRBJ2-7